The clone carrying this T cell receptor beta chain turned up a few times. The antigen is not known. The V end lost 4 bases, the J end lost 0 bases, and 8 bases lay between the germline ends. The CDR3 is 14 residues long. The record originates from a study of CD8 T cells in ankylosing spondylitis. Study results and caveats: The study identified a TCR beta motif of under ten highly homologous variants that appeared characteristic of ankylosing spondylitis blood.

TCRdb reprocessed the 5' RACE reads via MiXCR and lists one record per CDR3 protein. The sample contains about 500,000 distinct CDR3 sequences, roughly 13% of which appear only once. V usage is TRBV12-3 or TRBV12-4 and J usage is TRBJ2-3, with D unclear. Sequencing was done on a sample of blood, either unsorted or a sorted T cell fraction (not recorded which). The source is a male donor with ankylosing spondylitis. For the CDR3, the DNA is TGTGCCAGCAGTTGGGTCTCGAGCACAGATACGCAGTATTTT. It encodes CASSWVSSTDTQYF.